These 23 T cell receptor beta chains were all obtained from the same sample, sequenced in a study of CD8 T cells in Susac syndrome. Reverse transcription of about 0.5 to 1 ug RNA used random hexamers. TCRdb passed the immunoSEQ multiplex PCR reads through MiXCR, listing each CDR3 protein once. Among roughly 67,000 distinct CDR3 sequences listed, about 95% were seen once. Input material: CD8+ T cells from PBMCs. These receptors came from a human donor with multiple sclerosis.

Only one count was recorded for this clonotype. The chain employs TRBV4-1 and TRBJ2-7; 7 positions agree with TRBD1. Germline CDR1 is MGHRA and CDR2 is YSYEKL. V lost 3 bases to trimming and J lost 4 bases; unmatched junction nucleotides: 12. The CDR3 length is 16 residues. CDR3 sequence (DNA): TGCGCCAGCAGCCATACTCCCGGGACAGACCTTTACGAGCAGTACTTC. Protein product: CASSHTPGTDLYEQYF.

J is TRBJ2-7 and V is TRBV7-9; TRBD2 matches 10 bases. V shed 2 bases and J 7 bases; nucleotides not matched to a gene: 11. Germline CDR1 reads SEHNR; CDR2 reads FQNEAQ (reference sequence). The CDR3 spans 16 residues. The CDR3 here is CASSLSSGLASKEQYF. For the CDR3, the DNA is TGTGCCAGCAGCTTATCCTCGGGACTAGCGTCAAAGGAGCAGTACTTC.

The J gene is TRBJ2-2, the V gene TRBV15, with 8 bases fitting TRBD1. CDR3 length: 15 residues. V lost 3 bases and J lost 5; bases outside the gene matches: 5. Germline V gives CDR1 LNHNV, CDR2 YYDKDF (reference sequence). CDR3 residues: CATSRGRDRTGELFF. CDR3 DNA sequence: TGTGCCACCAGCAGGGGCCGGGACAGGACCGGGGAGCTGTTTTTT. Together with reference TRBV15 and TRBJ2-2, the CDR3 gives the full variable domain: DAMVIQNPRYQVTQFGKPVTLSCSQTLNHNVMYWYQQKSSQAPKLLFHYYDKDFNNEADTPDNFQSRRPNTSFCFLDIRSPGLGDTAMYLCATSRGRDRTGELFFGEGSRLTVL.

The J gene is TRBJ2-7, the V gene TRBV2; 11 nucleotides align to TRBD2. The germline V gene encodes CDR1 SNHLY and CDR2 FYNNEI. V was pared by 5 bases and J by 0 bases, with 3 bases of the junction left unmatched. The CDR3 runs to 15 residues. CDR3 amino acids: CASSSSGRPSYEQYF. CDR3 DNA: TGTGCCAGCAGTTCTAGCGGGAGGCCCTCCTACGAGCAGTACTTC.

The chain carries TRBV12-3 or TRBV12-4 and TRBJ2-1, with D unresolved. V dropped 7 bases and J dropped 3 bases, with 7 bases sitting between them. CDR3 length equals 12 residues. CDR3 region: CASKDGYNEQFF. The CDR3 nucleotides read TGTGCCAGCAAAGACGGCTACAATGAGCAGTTCTTC.

This chain connects TRBV18 to TRBJ1-1; possibly TRBD1 for D (5 bases). CDR1 is KGHSH and CDR2 is LQKENI in the germline V gene. V shed 6 bases and J shed 0 bases, with 8 bases lying between them. The CDR3 has 13 residues. The CDR3 here is CASSGGVNTEAFF. Here the CDR3 DNA reads TGTGCCAGCTCCGGAGGGGTGAACACTGAAGCTTTCTTT.

The chain uses TRBV29-1 and TRBJ2-7; D might be TRBD1 (6 bases). Germline V gene sequence: CDR1 SQVTM, CDR2 ANQGSEA. Trimming left V 4 bases short and J 2 bases short, with 18 bases between. The CDR3 is made up of 15 amino acids. CDR3 sequence: CSVVKLDRLTYEQYF. The CDR3 nucleotides are TGCAGCGTTGTGAAGTTGGACAGATTGACCTACGAGCAGTACTTC.

This chain joins TRBV9 and TRBJ1-2, with 11 positions matching TRBD1. The germline V gene encodes CDR1 SGDLS and CDR2 YYNGEE. The trim removed 0 bases at V and 6 bases at J, leaving 4 bases unmatched. This CDR3 contains 15 residues. CDR3 nucleotides: TGTGCCAGCAGCGTAGTCGGGACAGGGGGAGATGGCTACACCTTC. This gives the protein CASSVVGTGGDGYTF. The entire variable domain, with the rest obtained from reference TRBV9 and TRBJ1-2, is as follows: DSGVTQTPKHLITATGQRVTLRCSPRSGDLSVYWYQQSLDQGLQFLIQYYNGEERAKGNILERFSAQQFPDLHSELNLSSLELGDSALYFCASSVVGTGGDGYTFGSGTRLTVV.

This clonotype was observed a few times. CDR3 protein: CASSPRGPTKNIQYF. In DNA, the CDR3 is TGTGCCAGCAGTCCACGAGGCCCAACTAAAAACATTCAGTACTTC. The chain is built from TRBV6-1 and TRBJ2-4, with D unresolved. Trimming cost V 5 bases and J 4 bases, with 15 bases left between them. Germline CDR1 MNHNS, CDR2 SASEGT. The CDR3 consists of 15 residues.

The J gene is TRBJ1-1, the V gene TRBV19; perhaps TRBD1 as D (5 bases). Germline V gene data show CDR1 as LNHDA and CDR2 as SQIVND (reference sequence). Trimming took off 3 bases at V and 8 bases at J, with 10 bases between the two ends. CDR3 length: 12 amino acids. CDR3 protein: CASSISTAEAFF. CDR3 nucleotides: TGTGCCAGTAGTATTTCGACAGCCGAAGCTTTCTTT.

The CDR3 DNA sequence: TGTGCCGTGGGGACTGAAGCTTTCTTT. It specifies CAVGTEAFF. The chain carries TRBV27 and TRBJ1-1; D is undetermined. Germline V CDR1 and CDR2: MNHEY, SMNVEV (reference sequence). V was clipped by 11 bases and J by 5 bases, with 6 bases between them. The CDR3 is 9 amino acids.

The table lists this clonotype with a few counts. The V call is TRBV27, the J call TRBJ2-7; tentative D call: TRBD1 (6 bases). Germline V gene lookup returns CDR1 MNHEY and CDR2 SMNVEV (reference sequence). Trimming stripped 2 bases from V and 5 bases from J, with 10 bases between. The CDR3 is 13 residues long. CDR3: CASSLITGNEQYF. The CDR3 DNA reads TGTGCCAGCAGTTTAATTACAGGGAACGAGCAGTACTTC.

The V and J genes are TRBV2 and TRBJ2-1, with TRBD2 matching 11 bases. The CDR3 length is 15 residues. Trimming took 6 bases from V and 5 from J; bases not matched to a gene: 6. CDR1 is SNHLY, CDR2 FYNNEI, per germline. This CDR3 reads CASRFSGLADNEQFF. The CDR3 DNA reads as TGTGCCAGCAGATTCTCGGGACTAGCGGACAATGAGCAGTTCTTC.

The genes are TRBV7-2 and TRBJ2-5, with TRBD2 identical over 9 bases. Germline CDR1 reads SGHTA; CDR2 reads FQGNSA. The CDR3 has 16 residues. V lost 1 base to trimming and J lost 1 base; unmatched junction nucleotides: 4. Here the CDR3 reads CASSLVGGGAQETQYF. The CDR3 DNA is TGTGCCAGCAGCTTAGTAGGCGGGGGGGCCCAAGAGACCCAGTACTTC.

The chain couples TRBV23-1 to TRBJ1-1; 10 nucleotides agree with TRBD1. TRBV23-1 counts as an open reading frame of uncertain function. V shed 10 bases and J 6 bases; nucleotides not matched to a gene: 14. This CDR3 contains 15 residues. CDR3 nucleotide sequence: TGCGCCACCGAGTCAGGGACAGGGGATAAGGCTGAAGCTTTCTTT. Translating gives CATESGTGDKAEAFF.

The rearrangement links TRBV15 to TRBJ2-5; 7 nucleotides agree with TRBD1. The CDR3 contains 16 residues. The V segment lost 5 bases and the J segment 4 bases; nucleotides outside the gene matches: 13. Germline V gene lookup returns CDR1 LNHNV and CDR2 YYDKDF (reference sequence). Here the CDR3 reads CATSDVTGEGPETQYF. Written as DNA, the CDR3 is TGTGCCACCAGCGACGTTACAGGGGAAGGGCCAGAGACCCAGTACTTC. The full variable domain, its missing parts supplied by reference TRBV15 and TRBJ2-5, is DAMVIQNPRYQVTQFGKPVTLSCSQTLNHNVMYWYQQKSSQAPKLLFHYYDKDFNNEADTPDNFQSRRPNTSFCFLDIRSPGLGDTAMYLCATSDVTGEGPETQYFGPGTRLLVL.

The CDR3 region has the DNA TGTGCCAGCAGCCCACGGGTTAGCCACGAGCAGTACTTC. It translates to CASSPRVSHEQYF. This chain uses TRBV7-2 with TRBJ2-7; D unresolved. The CDR3 consists of 13 residues. V lost 5 bases, J lost 5 bases, and 13 bases lay in between. From germline, CDR1 is SGHTA and CDR2 FQGNSA.

This chain joins TRBV3-1 and TRBJ2-5, with TRBD2 identical over 7 bases. With V trimmed by 2 bases and J by 3 bases, 3 bases remained unmatched. Germline values: CDR1 LGHDT, CDR2 YNNKEL (reference sequence). The CDR3 loop spans 14 amino acids. DNA for the CDR3: TGTGCCAGCAGCCAACTCAGCGGGGAAGAGACCCAGTACTTC. It codes for CASSQLSGEETQYF.

The chain couples TRBV11-2 to TRBJ1-1; D possibly corresponds to TRBD1 (5 bases). With 5 bases removed from V and 3 bases from J, the gap between germline ends came to 10 bases. From germline, CDR1 is SGHAT and CDR2 FQNNGV. The CDR3 runs 13 residues. CDR3 sequence: CASSPPGDTEAFF. CDR3 DNA: TGTGCCAGCAGCCCTCCGGGGGACACTGAAGCTTTCTTT.

This rearrangement joins TRBV9 to TRBJ2-5; D assignment may be TRBD1 or TRBD2 (5 bases each). With 4 bases removed from V and 3 bases from J, the gap between germline ends came to 16 bases. The CDR3 spans 15 residues. Germline CDR1 reads SGDLS; CDR2 reads YYNGEE. CDR3 amino acids: CASSPQWGPEETQYF. In DNA form, the CDR3 reads TGTGCCAGCAGCCCCCAGTGGGGACCTGAAGAGACCCAGTACTTC. The full variable domain, in which reference TRBV9 and TRBJ2-5 provide the parts outside the CDR3, is DSGVTQTPKHLITATGQRVTLRCSPRSGDLSVYWYQQSLDQGLQFLIQYYNGEERAKGNILERFSAQQFPDLHSELNLSSLELGDSALYFCASSPQWGPEETQYFGPGTRLLVL.

The CDR3 bases are TGTGCCAGCAGCCCCCGCCTGGGACAGGGGCGGGAAGATACGCAGTATTTT. This codes for CASSPRLGQGREDTQYF. The gene calls are TRBV7-9 and TRBJ2-3; 10 bases fit TRBD1. Germline CDR1 SEHNR, CDR2 FQNEAQ (reference sequence). The CDR3 runs to 17 residues. Trimming at V came to 5 bases and at J to 5 bases, leaving 13 bases not matched to a gene.

The rearrangement uses TRBV13 and TRBJ1-4, with TRBD1 matching 7 bases. Per germline, CDR1 PRHDT and CDR2 FYEKMQ (reference sequence). The CDR3 consists of 15 residues. The junction had 9 bases not matched to a gene; V was cut back by 5 bases and J by 6 bases. CDR3 loop: CASSLRDRRYEKLFF. CDR3 DNA: TGTGCCAGCAGCCTTCGGGACAGAAGGTATGAAAAACTGTTTTTT.

J is TRBJ1-5 and V is TRBV29-1; 9 bases align to TRBD1. The germline V gene has CDR1 SQVTM and CDR2 ANQGSEA. The trim removed 5 bases at V and 4 bases at J, leaving 6 bases unmatched. The CDR3 runs 14 residues. The CDR3 nucleotides are TGCAGCGTTAATACCGGGACAGGGAATCAGCCCCAGCATTTT. It specifies CSVNTGTGNQPQHF.